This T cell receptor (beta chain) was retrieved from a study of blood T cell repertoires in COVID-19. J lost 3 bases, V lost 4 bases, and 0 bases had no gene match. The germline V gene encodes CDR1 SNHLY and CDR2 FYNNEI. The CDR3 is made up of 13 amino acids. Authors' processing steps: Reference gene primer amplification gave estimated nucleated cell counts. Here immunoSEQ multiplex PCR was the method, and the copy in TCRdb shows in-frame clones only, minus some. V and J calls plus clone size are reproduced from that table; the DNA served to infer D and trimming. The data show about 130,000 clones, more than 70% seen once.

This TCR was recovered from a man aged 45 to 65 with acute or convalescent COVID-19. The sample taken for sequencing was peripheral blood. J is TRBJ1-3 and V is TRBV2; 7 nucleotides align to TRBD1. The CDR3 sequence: CASSGQGGNTIYF. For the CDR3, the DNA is TGTGCCAGCAGTGGACAGGGTGGAAACACCATATATTTT.